The 2 T cell receptor beta chains below come from one sample, sequenced in a study of response to subunit inactivated influenza vaccine. MiXCR, run by TCRdb on the RT-PCR reads, gives a single entry per CDR3 protein. The sample yields hundreds of thousands of distinct CDR3 sequences, 15% to 18% seen once. The sequencing used PBMCs from blood, collected about 13 days after vaccination. All receptors derive from a man aged 50 to 60 who received an inactivated influenza vaccine.

This clonotype has a handful of counts. The chain joins TRBV20-1 to TRBJ2-7; D tentatively fits TRBD1 or TRBD2 (5 bases each). Between the trimmed V and J ends, which lost 0 bases and 2 bases, there was a span of 14 bases. Germline values: CDR1 DFQATT, CDR2 SNEGSKA (reference sequence). This CDR3 comprises 15 residues. The CDR3 is CSARDLRDRAYEQYF. In DNA form, the CDR3 reads TGCAGTGCTAGAGATCTCCGGGACCGAGCCTACGAGCAGTACTTC.

This clonotype was observed a few times. The rearrangement links TRBV4-3 to TRBJ2-2, with TRBD2 matching over 11 bases. With 1 base clipped from V and 5 bases from J, the junction kept 9 bases outside the gene matches. The CDR3 consists of 18 residues. Per the germline V gene, CDR1 is LGHNA and CDR2 is YSLEER. CDR3 sequence reads: CASSQARQTSGETGELFF. The CDR3 DNA is TGCGCCAGCAGCCAAGCTAGACAGACTAGCGGGGAGACCGGGGAGCTGTTTTTT.